The 22 T cell receptor beta chains below were found in one sample sequenced in a study of T cell repertoires in cytomegalovirus infection. No antigen has been identified for these receptors. TCRdb analysed the reads with MiXCR anew, one entry per CDR3 protein. This sample carries hundreds of thousands of distinct CDR3 sequences, 25% to 35% of them seen once, and the ten largest clones take 15% to 20%. The starting material was cultured PBMCs, obtained from culture after CMV antigen stimulation. The receptors stem from a human donor in good health (CMV status not recorded). Some clones in this sample may be carry-over from other donors' samples.

This clonotype has more than one count but fewer than ten. The chain uses TRBV12-3 or TRBV12-4 and TRBJ1-2; D uncertain. This CDR3 contains 12 residues. V was cut by 4 bases and J by 2 bases, with 5 bases left in between. The CDR3 DNA reads TGTGCCAGCAGTTATGGCAACTATGGCTACACCTTC. The encoded protein is CASSYGNYGYTF.

V and J are TRBV6-5 and TRBJ2-3; 8 bases are shared with TRBD2. V was clipped by 6 bases and J by 4 bases; unmatched bases: 12. The CDR3 sequence is 16 residues long. CDR1 and CDR2 (germline): MNHEY, SVGAGI. The CDR3 nucleotides are TGTGCCAGCAGGGGACTTAGCGGGGACTCCCCAGATACGCAGTATTTT. Residues: CASRGLSGDSPDTQYF.

The V gene is TRBV27, the J gene TRBJ1-2; 7 nucleotides agree with TRBD1. V was clipped by 6 bases and J by 8 bases; unmatched bases: 18. Germline CDR1 and CDR2: MNHEY and SMNVEV (reference sequence). This CDR3 has 16 residues. The CDR3, as DNA: TGTGCCAGCAGCTTCCTCCCCCCAGACAGGGAGAAAGGCTACACCTTC. This sequence encodes CASSFLPPDREKGYTF.

The chain links TRBV20-1 to TRBJ1-1; D uncertain. Germline loops: CDR1 DFQATT, CDR2 SNEGSKA (reference sequence). V dropped 3 bases and J dropped 0 bases, with 8 bases sitting between them. CDR3 length equals 13 residues. The CDR3 nucleotides read TGCAGTGCTAGTTGGGTGATGAACACTGAAGCTTTCTTT. It yields the protein CSASWVMNTEAFF.

The chain carries TRBV25-1 and TRBJ1-2; 9 positions agree with TRBD1. Germline V gene sequence: CDR1 MGHDK, CDR2 SYGVNS. This CDR3 is built from 13 residues. The J segment lost 8 bases and the V segment lost 4 bases, leaving 5 bases of the junction unmatched. The CDR3 sequence: CASSGRDRDGYTF. CDR3 DNA sequence: TGTGCCAGCAGTGGAAGGGACAGGGACGGCTACACCTTC.

The chain carries TRBV29-1 and TRBJ1-2; no firm D call. This CDR3 comprises 11 residues. V was pared by 4 bases and J by 6 bases, with 9 bases between. Germline CDR1 SQVTM, CDR2 ANQGSEA. CDR3 loop: CSVGAGDGYTF. Written as DNA, the CDR3 is TGCAGCGTTGGGGCCGGGGATGGCTACACCTTC.

This CDR3 is CASSLGTPQETQYF. CDR3 coding DNA: TGTGCCAGTAGTCTCGGGACACCCCAAGAGACCCAGTACTTC. The chain carries TRBV19 and TRBJ2-5; weak D call: TRBD1 (6 bases). Germline values: CDR1 LNHDA, CDR2 SQIVND (reference sequence). The CDR3 spans 14 residues. Trimming removed 5 bases at V and 1 base at J, with 11 bases between.

In its sample, this clonotype was seen a few times. CDR3 sequence (DNA): TGTGCCAGCAGCCAATCCCGAACGACTCTAACCTACGAGCAGTACTTC. It specifies CASSQSRTTLTYEQYF. The chain carries TRBV6-2 or TRBV6-3 and TRBJ2-7; D gene unclear. The germline gives CDR1 MNHEY, CDR2 SVGEGT. The ends were cut back, 6 bases at V and 2 bases at J, with 20 bases in the middle. The CDR3 consists of 16 residues.

V gene TRBV7-3 combines with J gene TRBJ1-5; possible D gene TRBD1, 6 bases. The germline V gene has CDR1 SGHTA and CDR2 FQGTGA. The CDR3 is 13 amino acids. The V end was cut by 4 bases, the J end by 7 bases, with 11 bases between. CDR3 protein: CASSSTGMQPQHF. The CDR3 nucleotides read TGTGCCAGCAGCTCCACAGGGATGCAGCCCCAGCATTTT.

This clonotype was seen a handful of times. The chain joins TRBV7-2 to TRBJ2-1; D is ambiguous. Trimming removed 1 base at V and 3 bases at J, with 7 bases between. CDR1 SGHTA and CDR2 FQGNSA come from the germline V gene. The CDR3 contains 14 residues. The CDR3 coding sequence is TGTGCCAGCAGCTTAGTTGGCCACTACAATGAGCAGTTCTTC. This gives the protein CASSLVGHYNEQFF.

This clonotype was found a few times. This sequence joins TRBV29-1 and TRBJ2-7; no firm D call. Trimming took 5 bases from V and 2 from J, leaving 10 bases between them. The CDR3 covers 12 residues. Germline values: CDR1 SQVTM, CDR2 ANQGSEA. Here the CDR3 reads CSVWVEAYEQYF. DNA for the CDR3: TGCAGCGTTTGGGTTGAGGCCTACGAGCAGTACTTC.

This clonotype appeared a few times. V gene TRBV19 combines with J gene TRBJ1-1, with 8 nucleotides matching TRBD1. J lost 10 bases, V lost 9 bases, and 7 bases had no gene match. The V gene's germline CDR1 is LNHDA and CDR2 SQIVND (reference sequence). The CDR3 contains 11 residues. DNA for the CDR3: TGTGCCAGCGGGACAGGCTTTGTAGCTTTCTTT. Translated, it gives CASGTGFVAFF. The full variable domain, completed using reference TRBV19 and TRBJ1-1, is DGGITQSPKYLFRKEGQNVTLSCEQNLNHDAMYWYRQDPGQGLRLIYYSQIVNDFQKGDIAEGYSVSREKKESFPLTVTSAQKNPTAFYLCASGTGFVAFFGQGTRLTVV.

This clonotype was counted between two and nine times. The chain couples TRBV6-2 or TRBV6-3 to TRBJ2-7; 9 bases are shared with TRBD2. V lost 5 bases and J lost 2; bases outside the gene matches: 4. Germline loops: CDR1 MNHEY, CDR2 SVGEGT. CDR3 length: 14 residues. CDR3 bases: TGTGCCAGCAGTAATATAGCGGGAGCCTACGAGCAGTACTTC. Amino acids: CASSNIAGAYEQYF.

Here the CDR3 DNA reads TGCGCCAGCAGCCAAACAGGATCTGGGGCCAACGTCCTGACTTTC. It codes for CASSQTGSGANVLTF. V usage is TRBV5-1 and J usage is TRBJ2-6; tentatively, D is TRBD1 (5 bases). V lost 4 bases to trimming and J lost 1 base, with 9 bases between them. The CDR3 totals 15 residues. Germline V gene sequence: CDR1 SGHRS, CDR2 YFSETQ.

CDR3 residues: CASSYRASTGASEKLFF. As DNA, the CDR3 is TGCGCCAGCAGTTACCGGGCCTCCACGGGGGCTAGTGAAAAACTGTTTTTT. The rearrangement uses TRBV4-1 and TRBJ1-4; the D gene is possibly TRBD1 (6 bases). V was pared by 6 bases and J by 7 bases, with 24 bases between. The CDR3 is made up of 17 amino acids. Germline CDR1 reads MGHRA; CDR2 reads YSYEKL.

This clonotype was seen many times. The V gene is TRBV7-2, the J gene TRBJ2-7; TRBD1 aligns across 7 bases. The CDR3 contains 14 residues. Germline-derived CDR1 and CDR2 are SGHTA and FQGNSA. The ends lost 4 bases at V and 7 bases at J; junction bases unmatched: 10. CDR3 sequence reads: CASSSGQRVGEQYF. CDR3 nucleotide sequence: TGTGCCAGCAGCTCGGGACAGCGTGTGGGGGAGCAGTACTTC. The full variable domain, its missing parts supplied by reference TRBV7-2 and TRBJ2-7, is GAGVSQSPSNKVTEKGKDVELRCDPISGHTALYWYRQSLGQGLEFLIYFQGNSAPDKSGLPSDRFSAERTGGSVSTLTIQRTQQEDSAVYLCASSSGQRVGEQYFGPGTRLTVT.

This clonotype was seen a handful of times. The V and J genes are TRBV27 and TRBJ2-3; 14 bases align to TRBD2. Germline V lookup: CDR1 MNHEY, CDR2 SMNVEV (reference sequence). V trimming: 9 bases; J trimming: 5 bases; junction bases outside the gene matches: 10. The CDR3 has 16 amino acids. The CDR3 sequence: CASRLAGGPSGDTQYF. The CDR3 coding sequence is TGTGCCAGTCGACTAGCGGGAGGGCCCTCTGGAGATACGCAGTATTTT.

This clonotype appeared many times. V and J are TRBV7-2 and TRBJ2-5; D gene ambiguous. The CDR3 has 12 amino acids. The germline V gene has CDR1 SGHTA and CDR2 FQGNSA. The V and J ends lost 5 bases and 5 bases respectively, with 9 bases between them. CDR3 DNA sequence: TGTGCCAGCAGCCCATCCTGGGAGACCCAGTACTTC. This encodes CASSPSWETQYF.

This clonotype was seen many times. V is TRBV6-2 or TRBV6-3 and J is TRBJ2-7, with 14 bases aligning to TRBD2. Germline V gene sequence: CDR1 MNHEY, CDR2 SVGEGT. The CDR3 contains 13 residues. J lost 6 bases, V lost 6 bases, and 1 base had no gene match. The DNA of the CDR3 is TGTGCCAGCAGGACTAGCGGGAGGGCCGAGCAGTACGTC. Protein: CASRTSGRAEQYV.

This clonotype showed up many times. The chain recombines TRBV7-2 with TRBJ1-2, with D tentatively TRBD1 (5 bases). Germline CDR1 is SGHTA and CDR2 is FQGNSA. V was clipped by 2 bases and J by 4 bases, with 14 bases between them. CDR3 length: 15 residues. DNA of the CDR3: TGTGCCAGCAGCTTACAGGGACGAAGCTCCTATGGCTACACCTTC. Translating gives CASSLQGRSSYGYTF.

There are a few counts of this clonotype. V and J are TRBV14 and TRBJ1-3; no firm D call. The CDR3 is 15 amino acids. Between the trimmed V and J ends, which lost 1 base and 4 bases, there was a span of 11 bases. Looked up from germline, CDR1 is SGHDN and CDR2 is FVKESK. CDR3 in amino acids: CASSQVPAAGNTIYF. The CDR3 bases are TGTGCCAGCAGCCAAGTTCCAGCAGCCGGAAACACCATATATTTT.

This clonotype was observed many times. This rearrangement joins TRBV4-1 to TRBJ2-3; unclear D gene. The germline gives CDR1 MGHRA, CDR2 YSYEKL. With 1 base removed from V and 1 base from J, the gap between germline ends came to 12 bases. The CDR3 extends over 16 amino acids. CDR3 region: CASSQGLATRTDTQYF. Here the CDR3 DNA reads TGCGCCAGCAGCCAAGGTCTGGCGACCCGCACAGATACGCAGTATTTT.